This T cell receptor (beta chain) emerged from a study of long-term antiretroviral therapy in people with HIV. The CDR3 is 17 amino acids. Samples were assayed with immunoSEQ v3.0 at survey level. Here immunoSEQ multiplex PCR was the method, and the copy in TCRdb shows in-frame clones only, minus some. Here the sample spans about 40,000 clones, more than 80% being singletons. Overall study findings and caveats: Post-treatment diversity went higher with ART but stayed below transplant donor controls. Narrower CDR3 length ranges marked HIV repertoires relative to controls.

As concerns this clone: Its antigen is unknown.

A minimum of one pre-ART and two post-ART PBMC samples existed for each donor. The sequencing used unsorted PBMCs, collected 3.1 years after starting antiretroviral therapy. The rearrangement joins TRBV12-2 to TRBJ2-2; TRBD2, the table's D call, was not compared with the DNA. TRBV12-2 is a recognized pseudogene. This clonotype originated in a woman aged 45-65 years with HIV. CDR3 residues: CASYLPRGGKRTGELFF. CDR3 in DNA: TGTGCAAGTTACCTTCCCCGGGGAGGGAAAAGGACCGGGGAGCTGTTTTTT.